The clone carrying this TCR beta chain was seen a few times. These data are taken from a study of cytomegalovirus exposure and HLA in healthy donors. Study overall: An early data release held some 85 million unique TCRs from HLA-typed donors.

Germline V CDR1 and CDR2: SEHNR, FQNEAQ (reference sequence). The CDR3 consists of 14 residues. The V end was cut by 5 bases, the J end by 2 bases, with 11 bases between. Each donor was nominally healthy when sampled (though unrecorded immune exposures were likely). Both 60 Vbeta primers and 13 Jbeta primers went into the PCR. The table came from immunoSEQ multiplex PCR; TCRdb's copy has only in-frame clones and leaves some out. This repertoire shows about 120,000 clones, about 74% found once; its top ten account for roughly 2.7%. The chain uses TRBV7-9 and TRBJ2-3; D might be TRBD1 (6 bases). Sequences were obtained from PBMCs. This clonotype was obtained from a female donor in good health and CMV-seronegative. The CDR3 sequence: CASSEQGITDTQYF. Written as DNA, the CDR3 is TGTGCCAGCAGCGAGCAGGGGATCACAGATACGCAGTATTTT.